This TCR beta chain was identified in a study of radiation and T cells in renal cell carcinoma (dated by TCRdb to 2020 to 2022). Describing the broader study: A total of around 50 samples underwent TCR beta sequencing, made up of roughly 26 tumors and about 27 peripheral blood samples. The last blood draw happened 4 weeks after radiation, timed to coincide with nephrectomy. A total of 4,016,671 unique CDR3 nucleotide sequences, encoding 2.5 million to 3 million unique CDR3 amino acid sequences, were found across all 55 or so samples. The full study reports these points: The single-armed trial design could not address effects of radiation dose or scheduling on the TCR repertoire. Dynamics of the blood repertoire were not tracked past 4 weeks after treatment. Because pretreatment tumor biopsies were not available, the study could not determine whether clonotypes were already present within the tumor at baseline. Top tumor clonotypes rose in blood from baseline to 2 weeks post-radiation, then contracted by 4 weeks, suggesting transient expansion of tumor-resident clones.

As to this clone: The specificity of this receptor is unknown. The sample holds no much larger clone one base away, and base qualities are not on file.

What the time point label conveys for this sample: blood 4 weeks post-SBRT, at nephrectomy. What the treatment or condition label conveys for this sample: 15 Gy SBRT to primary tumor, nephrectomy 4 weeks later. Samples were obtained from a clinical trial, in which 15 Gy stereotactic body radiation therapy was delivered to primary renal cell carcinomas and nephrectomy was performed 4 weeks later. Serial peripheral blood from radiation-treated patients was sampled at baseline, 2 weeks and 4 weeks after SBRT to track tumor-enriched clonotypes. Every patient's renal cell carcinoma showed clear cell pathology. Genomic DNA for TCR sequencing was prepared using the QIAamp DNA Blood Mini Kit (Qiagen). The analyses included only samples that passed all quality control checks. Following the manufacturer's recommendations, the immunoSEQ kit was used to generate TCR beta libraries from genomic DNA. To prepare libraries, a first multiplex PCR with proprietary primers was run, followed by a second PCR that added unique barcodes, and a bead cleanup was done after each round. Each sample batch included a kit-provided positive control reaction and a negative control reaction. The final libraries were assessed on an Agilent 4200 TapeStation D1000 ScreenTape, pooled by volume, and quantified by qPCR. Sequencing ran on an Illumina NextSeq500 with a MidOutput 150-cycle cartridge, using 156 Read1 and 15 Index1 cycles with kit custom primers. The pooled library was loaded at around 1 pM with an approximately 21% PhiX control spike-in. The authors' analysis ran thus. The vendor-processed data were analyzed in R, and a clonotype was defined as all T cells that share the same CDR3 nucleotide sequence. For clone abundance analyses, frequencies were normalized to the 10,000 most abundant clones per sample. Public T cell clones, which averaged fewer than five per sample, were removed prior to analysis. An abundance difference of at least 32-fold between compartments was the criterion for calling clonotypes tumor-enriched or baseline blood-enriched. A beta-binomial differential abundance model was used to identify clonotypes that expanded or contracted between blood time points. Similarity between tumor and blood repertoires was quantified using the Baroni-Urbani and Buser coefficient, and groups were compared with two-tailed Wilcoxon tests in R. TCRdb took this table from immuneACCESS and kept in-frame rearrangements with V and J called. Such tables lack part of the clones; where checked against another copy, unresolved V genes explain under half of the gap, and the rest is unexplained. From that table come the V and J calls and clone size; the DNA was used to work out D and trimming. The sample has just under 150,000 clones on record, less than 90% of them singletons. Together, the top ten hold less than 20% of the sample.

Here the sequenced sample was blood, taken from a patient whose treatment included radiotherapy and nephrectomy. This receptor was obtained from a woman in her forties or fifties with renal cell carcinoma.

CDR3 protein: CASSHGGASNTGELFF. The DNA sequence is as follows: TGCGCCAGCAGCCATGGGGGGGCCTCGAACACCGGGGAGCTGTTTTTT. The rearrangement joined TRBV10-1 to TRBJ2-2; a weak D assignment points to TRBD2 (7 bases agree). The CDR3 runs 16 residues from the cysteine to the phenylalanine. The DNA shown is the 48-base CDR3, in frame from base 1. V lost 6 bases and J lost 0 bases; the stretch between them is 14 bases long. CDR1 and CDR2, per the germline V gene (reference sequence), are WNHNN and SYGVQD.